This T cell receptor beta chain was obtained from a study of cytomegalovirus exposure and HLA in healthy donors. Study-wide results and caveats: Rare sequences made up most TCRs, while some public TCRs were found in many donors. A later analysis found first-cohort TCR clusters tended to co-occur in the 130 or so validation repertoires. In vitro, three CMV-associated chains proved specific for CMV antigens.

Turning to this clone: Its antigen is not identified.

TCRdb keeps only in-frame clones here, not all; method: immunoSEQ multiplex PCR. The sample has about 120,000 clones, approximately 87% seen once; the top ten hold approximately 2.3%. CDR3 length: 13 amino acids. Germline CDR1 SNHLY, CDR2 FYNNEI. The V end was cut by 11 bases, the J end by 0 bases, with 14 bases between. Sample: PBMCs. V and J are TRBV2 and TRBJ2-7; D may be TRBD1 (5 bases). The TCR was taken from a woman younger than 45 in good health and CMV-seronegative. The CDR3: CAGNRLLSYEQYF. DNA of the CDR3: TGTGCCGGGAACAGGTTACTCTCCTACGAGCAGTACTTC.